This T cell receptor (beta chain) was captured by sequencing in a study of cytomegalovirus exposure and HLA in healthy donors. With 60 Vbeta and 13 Jbeta primers, the PCR was carried out. TCRdb's table, derived via immunoSEQ multiplex PCR, lists solely in-frame clones and lacks some. The sample shows about 160,000 clones, approximately 85% of them seen only once. Germline CDR1 and CDR2: SGHVS and FQNEAQ. V was clipped by 5 bases and J by 3 bases, with 13 bases between them. The CDR3 length is 15 residues. The receptor was isolated from a girl aged 2-10 years in good health and CMV-seropositive. Material: PBMCs. The chain recombines TRBV7-8 with TRBJ1-4, with D possibly TRBD1 on 6 matching bases. CDR3: CASSPVGAANEKLFF. The DNA of the CDR3 is TGTGCCAGCAGCCCGGTGGGGGCGGCTAATGAAAAACTGTTTTTT.